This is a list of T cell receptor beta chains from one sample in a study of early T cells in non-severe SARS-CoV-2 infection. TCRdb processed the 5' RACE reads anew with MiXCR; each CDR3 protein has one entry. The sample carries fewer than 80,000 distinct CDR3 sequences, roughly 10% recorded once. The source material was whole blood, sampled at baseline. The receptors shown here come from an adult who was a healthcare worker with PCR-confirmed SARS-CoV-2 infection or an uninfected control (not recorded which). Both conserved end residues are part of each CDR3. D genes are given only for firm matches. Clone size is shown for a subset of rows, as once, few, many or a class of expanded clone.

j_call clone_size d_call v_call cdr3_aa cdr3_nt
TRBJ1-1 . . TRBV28 CASSLLGATEAFF TGTGCCAGCAGTTTATTGGGGGCGACTGAAGCTTTCTTT
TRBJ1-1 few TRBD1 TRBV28 CASSSGGRAEAFF TGTGCCAGCAGTTCAGGGGGGAGGGCTGAAGCTTTCTTT
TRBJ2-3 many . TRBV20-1 CSARAPLVGTQYF TGCAGTGCTAGAGCGCCCCTAGTGGGAACGCAGTATTTT
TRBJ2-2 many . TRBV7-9 CASSLVGIGSDTGELFF TGTGCCAGCAGCTTAGTGGGGATTGGCTCGGACACCGGGGAGCTGTTTTTT
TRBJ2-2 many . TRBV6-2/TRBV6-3 CVSSPSPSSPTGELFF TGTGTCAGCAGTCCTTCCCCGTCTAGTCCCACCGGGGAGCTGTTTTTT
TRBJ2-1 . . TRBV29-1 CSVEGRGNEQFF TGCAGCGTTGAAGGCCGAGGGAATGAGCAGTTCTTC
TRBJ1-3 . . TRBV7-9 CASSLEGVGNTIYF TGTGCCAGCAGCTTAGAAGGGGTTGGAAACACCATATATTTT
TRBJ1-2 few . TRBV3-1 CATRPQGFLGYTF TGTGCCACCAGACCACAGGGATTCCTTGGCTACACCTTC
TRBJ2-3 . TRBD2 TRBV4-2 CASSQTSGGAADTQYF TGTGCCAGCAGCCAGACTAGCGGGGGGGCCGCAGATACGCAGTATTTT
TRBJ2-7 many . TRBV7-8 CASIRVVGPGEQYF TGTGCCAGCATCCGCGTAGTGGGGCCTGGGGAGCAGTACTTC
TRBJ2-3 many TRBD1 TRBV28 CASSTGGHTDTQYF TGTGCCAGCAGTACAGGGGGCCACACAGATACGCAGTATTTT
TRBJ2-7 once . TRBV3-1 CASSQDAVVGYEQYF TGTGCCAGCAGCCAAGACGCGGTTGTGGGCTACGAGCAGTACTTC
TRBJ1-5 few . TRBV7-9 CASSPRDQPQHF TGTGCCAGCAGCCCGAGGGATCAGCCCCAGCATTTT
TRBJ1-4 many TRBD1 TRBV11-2 CASTLTGGSEKLFF TGTGCCAGCACCTTGACAGGGGGGAGTGAAAAACTGTTTTTT
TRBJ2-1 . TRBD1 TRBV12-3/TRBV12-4 CASSFMTGTYNEQFF TGTGCCAGCAGTTTCATGACAGGGACCTACAATGAGCAGTTCTTC
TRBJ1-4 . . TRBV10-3 CAISESPAANEKLFF TGTGCCATCAGTGAGTCGCCGGCGGCAAATGAAAAACTGTTTTTT
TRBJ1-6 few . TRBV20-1 CSAKDPLGAYNSPLHF TGCAGTGCTAAGGACCCCCTGGGGGCCTATAATTCACCCCTCCACTTT